This TCR beta chain appears in the sequencing data of a study of shared clonotypes between healthy human individuals. Study overall: Donors were a couple of women and a few men aged 18 to 49. Study-wide results and caveats: Richness estimates generally favored naive over memory subsets.

Comments on this clone: Its antigen is unidentified.

Clones were read by immunoSEQ multiplex PCR, and TCRdb kept only the in-frame ones, dropping some. This table has about 590,000 clones, about 95% appearing once. This CDR3 has 14 residues. With 6 bases removed from V and 0 bases from J, the gap between germline ends came to 8 bases. Germline CDR1 reads MNHEY; CDR2 reads SMNVEV (reference sequence). Positive CCR7 selection of CD45RO-negative cells yielded the naive CD8 cells, and terminally differentiated effector memory CD45RA+ cells were excluded. The rearrangement uses TRBV27 and TRBJ2-2; D is ambiguous. This clonotype originated in a woman under 40 in good health. The sequenced sample consisted of naive CD8+ T cells sorted from blood. This chain's CDR3 is CASRPYPNTGELFF. Written as DNA, the CDR3 is TGTGCCAGCAGGCCCTATCCGAACACCGGGGAGCTGTTTTTT.